These 5 T cell receptor beta chains share one sample of origin, sequenced in a study of Ad26.COV2.S vaccination and SARS-CoV-2 variants. This sample's treatment: roughly 19 received Ad26.COV2.S at low or high dose, single or two shots; about 5 received placebo; per-sample allocation not given. At day 63 after the first vaccine or placebo injection, samples were drawn. Generated by immunoSEQ multiplex PCR, the TCRdb table keeps only in-frame clones and is missing some. Among 410,000 or so clones listed, around 92% were seen once. Here the sequenced sample was peripheral blood, taken in a trial of Ad26.COV2.S vaccine versus placebo. Receptors were obtained from a person aged 18-65 years who received the Ad26.COV2.S COVID-19 vaccine or a placebo.

This chain uses TRBV7-2 with TRBJ1-6, with D uncertain. CDR3 length: 13 amino acids. Germline lookup yields CDR1 SGHTA and CDR2 FQGNSA. Trimming removed 2 bases at V and 7 bases at J, with 6 bases between. CDR3 sequence (DNA): TGTGCCAGCAGCTTATATACAAATTCACCCCTCCACTTT. The encoded protein is CASSLYTNSPLHF.

The chain joins TRBV6-2 or TRBV6-3 to TRBJ1-1; TRBD1 agrees at 12 bases. V gave up 4 bases and J gave up 4 bases; unmatched junction bases: 7. This CDR3 contains 16 residues. Germline V CDR1 and CDR2: MNHEY, SVGEGT. CDR3 coding DNA: TGTGCCAGCAGTTCACCCGGGGGACAGGGGGCCACTGAAGCTTTCTTT. Translated, it gives CASSSPGGQGATEAFF.

The genes are TRBV4-3 and TRBJ1-2; D not certain. The CDR3 is 13 amino acids. Per germline, CDR1 LGHNA and CDR2 YSLEER. The germline V and J ends were trimmed by 0 bases and 4 bases, with 6 bases remaining between them. CDR3 sequence (DNA): TGCGCCAGCAGCCAAGACTCGGTCTATGGCTACACCTTC. It encodes CASSQDSVYGYTF.

V and J are TRBV6-5 and TRBJ1-1; D is perhaps TRBD1 (5 bases). V gave up 10 bases and J gave up 0 bases, with 15 bases separating them. The CDR3 contains 14 residues. The germline V gene encodes CDR1 MNHEY and CDR2 SVGAGI. This CDR3 is CATLGGALNTEAFF. The CDR3 region has the DNA TGTGCCACTCTTGGAGGGGCTTTGAACACTGAAGCTTTCTTT.

This clone appeared a single time. The J gene is TRBJ2-6, the V gene TRBV13, with D possibly being TRBD1 or TRBD2 (5 bases each). The V gene's germline CDR1 is PRHDT and CDR2 FYEKMQ (reference sequence). The CDR3 is made up of 19 amino acids. The V gene lost 4 bases and the J gene lost 1 base, with 20 bases spanning the gap. The CDR3 region has the DNA TGTGCCAGCAGCTCATTAAAGACAGCGGCTAGGTCTGGGGCCAACGTCCTGACTTTC. Its protein product is CASSSLKTAARSGANVLTF.